The rows below give T cell receptor beta chains drawn from one sample of a study of T-cell memory formation after mild COVID-19. One entry per CDR3 protein results from TCRdb running MiXCR on the 5' RACE reads. The table shows about 320,000 distinct CDR3 sequences, with 13% to 15% occurring only once. Sequencing input: PBMCs or a T cell subset sorted from them (not recorded which). These receptors all stem from a man younger than 30 who had mild COVID-19 (a few samples of this study predate the infection). Cell type and time point are not known. Both conserved end residues are trimmed from each CDR3.

j_call v_call cdr3_aa
TRBJ1-4 TRBV20-1 SATEGLTNEKLF
TRBJ1-1 TRBV5-1 ASSIPGGTEAF
TRBJ2-7 TRBV2 ASSDDTGFYEQY
TRBJ2-7 TRBV5-1 ASSWASAGQGTYEQY
TRBJ1-3 TRBV27 ASKEGVSGNTIY
TRBJ2-3 TRBV4-3 ASSGRLAGDGTDTQY
TRBJ2-4 TRBV4-1 ASSQDPAGTLAKNIQY
TRBJ1-1 TRBV29-1 SVQGGDTEAF
TRBJ2-3 TRBV18 ASSPLLDTQY
TRBJ1-2 TRBV28 ATGGTRGYGYT
TRBJ1-6 TRBV20-1 SARGEVWTGSSPLH
TRBJ1-4 TRBV20-1 SASIRQGREKLF
TRBJ2-3 TRBV12-3/TRBV12-4 ASSFIADTQY
TRBJ2-3 TRBV1 TSSQGLAGADPDTQY
TRBJ1-4 TRBV5-1 ASSNPGPNEKLF
TRBJ2-1 TRBV6-2/TRBV6-3 ASASRLAGGHYNEQF
TRBJ1-5 TRBV19 ASTRDGGSPQH
TRBJ2-5 TRBV9 ASSPEAAETQY
TRBJ1-4 TRBV28 ASSILGQPNEKLF
TRBJ2-1 TRBV7-9 ASCSYNEQF
TRBJ1-1 TRBV30 AWGEGSEAF
TRBJ2-7 TRBV7-6 ASSLVASGGERYEQY
TRBJ1-2 TRBV6-5 ASTGAQGHYGYT
TRBJ2-5 TRBV21-1 ASSKLLAGGMQETQY